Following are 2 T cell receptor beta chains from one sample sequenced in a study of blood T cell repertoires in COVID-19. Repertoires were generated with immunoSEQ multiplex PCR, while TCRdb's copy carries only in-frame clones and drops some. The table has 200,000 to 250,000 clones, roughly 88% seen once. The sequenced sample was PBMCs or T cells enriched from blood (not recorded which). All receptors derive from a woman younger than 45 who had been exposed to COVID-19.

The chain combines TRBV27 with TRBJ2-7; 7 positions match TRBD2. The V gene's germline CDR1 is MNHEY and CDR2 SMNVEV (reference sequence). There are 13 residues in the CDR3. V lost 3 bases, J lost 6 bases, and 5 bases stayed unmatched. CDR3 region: CASSLGRASEQYF. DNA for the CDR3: TGTGCCAGCAGTTTGGGGAGGGCGAGCGAGCAGTACTTC.

The CDR3, as DNA: TGCGCCAGCAGCCTCGTAGACTGGGGCGCCGAGCAGTTCTTC. Encoded protein: CASSLVDWGAEQFF. The chain uses TRBV4-1 and TRBJ2-1, with D possibly TRBD1 on 5 matching bases. The ends were cut back, 4 bases at V and 10 bases at J, with 17 bases in the middle. The CDR3 is 14 amino acids. Germline V gives CDR1 MGHRA, CDR2 YSYEKL.